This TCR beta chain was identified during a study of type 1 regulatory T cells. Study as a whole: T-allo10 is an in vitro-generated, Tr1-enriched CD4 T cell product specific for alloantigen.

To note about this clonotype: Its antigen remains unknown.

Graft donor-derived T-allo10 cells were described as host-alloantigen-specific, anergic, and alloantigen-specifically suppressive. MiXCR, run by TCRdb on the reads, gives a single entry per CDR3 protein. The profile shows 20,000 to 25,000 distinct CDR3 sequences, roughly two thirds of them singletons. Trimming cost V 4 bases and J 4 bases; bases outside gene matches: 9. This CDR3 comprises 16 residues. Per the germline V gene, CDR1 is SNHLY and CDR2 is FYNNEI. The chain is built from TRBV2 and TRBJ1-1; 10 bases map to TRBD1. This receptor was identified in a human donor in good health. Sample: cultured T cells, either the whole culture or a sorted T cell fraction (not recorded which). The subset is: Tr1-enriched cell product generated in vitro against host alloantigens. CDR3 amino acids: CASSVRGTGASTEAFF. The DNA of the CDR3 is TGTGCCAGCAGTGTCCGGGGGACAGGGGCGAGCACTGAAGCTTTCTTT.